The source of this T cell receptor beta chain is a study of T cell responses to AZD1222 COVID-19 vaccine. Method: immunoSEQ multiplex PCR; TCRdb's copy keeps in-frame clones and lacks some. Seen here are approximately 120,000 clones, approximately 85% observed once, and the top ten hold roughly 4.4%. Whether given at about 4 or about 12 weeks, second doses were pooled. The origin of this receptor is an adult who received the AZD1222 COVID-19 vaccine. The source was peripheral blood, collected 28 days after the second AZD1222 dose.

The CDR3: CASSLGTALNYGYTF. CDR3 DNA: TGTGCCAGCAGTTTGGGGACAGCCTTGAACTATGGCTACACCTTC. The gene calls are TRBV28 and TRBJ1-2, with 7 bases fitting TRBD1. CDR3 size: 15 residues. Trimming removed 3 bases from V and 2 bases from J; junction bases left unmatched: 6. Germline CDR1 reads MDHEN; CDR2 reads SYDVKM.